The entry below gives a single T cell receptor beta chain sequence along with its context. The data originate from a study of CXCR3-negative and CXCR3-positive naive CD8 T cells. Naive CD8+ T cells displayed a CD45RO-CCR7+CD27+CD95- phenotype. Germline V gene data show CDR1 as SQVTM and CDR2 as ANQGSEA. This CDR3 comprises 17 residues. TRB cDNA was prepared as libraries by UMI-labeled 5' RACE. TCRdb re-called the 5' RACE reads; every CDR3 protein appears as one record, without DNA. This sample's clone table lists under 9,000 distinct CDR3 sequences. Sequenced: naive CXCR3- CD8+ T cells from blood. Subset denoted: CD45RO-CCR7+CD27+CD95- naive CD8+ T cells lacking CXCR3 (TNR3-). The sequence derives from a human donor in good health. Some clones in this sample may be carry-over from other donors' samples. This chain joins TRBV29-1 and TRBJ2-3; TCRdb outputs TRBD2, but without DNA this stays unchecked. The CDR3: CSVENSLAEALTDTQYF.